This entry lists 29 T cell receptor beta chains sequenced from one sample in a study of T cells expressing NK-cell markers. TCRdb re-called the 5' RACE reads and shows each CDR3 protein once, DNA omitted. This sample contains fewer than 400,000 distinct CDR3 sequences. Material for sequencing was blood T cells: a sorted CD56 or NKG2C T cell subset, CD4+ or CD8+ T cells, or bulk PBMC T cells (not recorded which). The receptors come from a woman between 45 and 65 years old in good health.

The gene calls are TRBV5-6 and TRBJ2-3; TCRdb's D call of TRBD2 is untestable without DNA. CDR3 length equals 15 residues. The germline V gene has CDR1 SGHDT and CDR2 YYEEEE. The CDR3 is CASSPPSGNRYTQYF.

CDR3 region: CATLSGDTQYF. The chain carries TRBV10-3 and TRBJ2-3; the TCRdb D gene call, TRBD1, has no DNA to confirm it. Germline V gene lookup returns CDR1 ENHRY and CDR2 SYGVKD. This CDR3 comprises 11 residues.

The V call is TRBV29-1, the J call TRBJ2-3; TCRdb indicates TRBD2, and absent DNA this call remains unverified. Germline CDR1 SQVTM, CDR2 ANQGSEA. The CDR3 spans 15 residues. CDR3 region: CSVEMTSGRADTQYF.

The chain couples TRBV7-9 to TRBJ2-7; TCRdb reports TRBD1, a call that lacks DNA to check it against. Per germline, CDR1 SEHNR and CDR2 FQNEAQ (reference sequence). The CDR3 extends over 18 amino acids. The CDR3 sequence is CASSLASGTGTNRYEQYF.

This CDR3 is CASSPGPLWGYTF. The chain recombines TRBV27 with TRBJ1-2. The CDR3 covers 13 residues. The V gene's germline CDR1 is MNHEY and CDR2 SMNVEV (reference sequence).

The chain uses TRBV30 and TRBJ2-1; TCRdb reports TRBD2, a call that lacks DNA to check it against. CDR3 length: 15 residues. Germline V gene lookup returns CDR1 GTSNPN and CDR2 SVGIG (reference sequence). CDR3 protein: CAWNEGLAGGLEQFF.

The V and J genes are TRBV3-1 and TRBJ2-5; with no DNA, the TCRdb D assignment of TRBD2 cannot be verified. The CDR3 extends over 17 amino acids. Per germline, CDR1 LGHDT and CDR2 YNNKEL (reference sequence). CDR3 region: CASSQDRTGGPWETQYF.

This chain joins TRBV12-3 or TRBV12-4 and TRBJ2-1; checking the TCRdb D call of TRBD1 is not possible without DNA. The CDR3 consists of 15 residues. CDR3 sequence: CASSPRGLGGNEQFF.

V usage is TRBV7-2 and J usage is TRBJ2-7; TCRdb indicates TRBD1, and absent DNA this call remains unverified. The CDR3 runs to 14 residues. Germline loops: CDR1 SGHTA, CDR2 FQGNSA. The CDR3 protein is CASSQGQGSYEQYF.

The V and J genes are TRBV20-1 and TRBJ2-5; TCRdb designates TRBD1, a call that cannot be tested without DNA. Germline-derived CDR1 and CDR2 are DFQATT and SNEGSKA (reference sequence). This CDR3 has 14 residues. The CDR3: CSAREGPGRETQYF.

This chain joins TRBV5-1 and TRBJ2-2; with no DNA, the TCRdb D assignment of TRBD1 cannot be verified. The germline gives CDR1 SGHRS, CDR2 YFSETQ. This CDR3 region has 16 residues. CDR3 sequence reads: CASRREVQGANGELFF.

The chain has TRBV5-1 and TRBJ2-5; TCRdb names TRBD2, which stays unverified in the absence of DNA. The CDR3 consists of 14 residues. Germline CDR1 and CDR2: SGHRS and YFSETQ. The CDR3 sequence is CASSIRDSGEAQYF.

This rearrangement joins TRBV24-1 to TRBJ1-4. This CDR3 has 13 residues. In germline, CDR1 is KGHDR, CDR2 SFDVKD. CDR3 sequence: CATSDTAGEKLFF.

V and J are TRBV12-3 or TRBV12-4 and TRBJ2-4; the TCRdb call, TRBD1, lacks DNA for checking. This CDR3 region has 16 residues. The CDR3 loop is CASRLNRAGAKNIQYF.

This chain connects TRBV28 to TRBJ2-2; TCRdb's D call of TRBD1 is untestable without DNA. Germline lookup yields CDR1 MDHEN and CDR2 SYDVKM. The CDR3 contains 14 residues. The CDR3 is CASSFNRVIGELFF.

The chain has TRBV12-3 or TRBV12-4 and TRBJ2-5; TCRdb's assignment of TRBD2 cannot be checked, as there is no DNA. The CDR3 totals 15 residues. CDR3 protein: CASNGAGGRRETQYF.

V usage is TRBV4-2 and J usage is TRBJ2-2. CDR3 length: 18 residues. Germline CDR1 is LGHNA and CDR2 is YNFKEQ. CDR3 loop: CASSQVGPGTSNTGELFF.

This rearrangement joins TRBV6-5 to TRBJ2-1; TCRdb calls TRBD2, which cannot be checked without DNA. Per germline, CDR1 MNHEY and CDR2 SVGAGI. The CDR3 is 15 amino acids. CDR3 protein: CASSYGGSGNNEQFF.

V usage is TRBV20-1 and J usage is TRBJ1-1; TCRdb reports TRBD1, a call that lacks DNA to check it against. CDR1 is DFQATT and CDR2 is SNEGSKA in the germline V gene (reference sequence). The CDR3 length is 11 residues. The CDR3 here is CSARSGTGPFF.

V is TRBV5-1 and J is TRBJ1-1; with no DNA, the TCRdb D assignment of TRBD1 cannot be verified. The CDR3 is made up of 14 amino acids. Germline V gives CDR1 SGHRS, CDR2 YFSETQ. The CDR3 sequence is CASSPSGQNTEAFF.

The chain is built from TRBV20-1 and TRBJ2-3; the TCRdb call, TRBD1, lacks DNA for checking. This CDR3 is built from 15 residues. CDR1 is DFQATT, CDR2 SNEGSKA, per germline (reference sequence). CDR3 sequence: CSASRTGRATDTQYF.

This chain connects TRBV19 to TRBJ1-4; TCRdb reports TRBD1, a call that lacks DNA to check it against. The germline CDR1 and CDR2 sequences are LNHDA and SQIVND (reference sequence). There are 18 residues in the CDR3. CDR3 region: CASSIDMGQGAKSEKLFF.

The J gene is TRBJ1-1, the V gene TRBV13. The CDR3 totals 13 residues. From germline, CDR1 is PRHDT and CDR2 FYEKMQ (reference sequence). This CDR3 reads CASSLAVDLEAFF. Combining the CDR3 with reference TRBV13 and TRBJ1-1 gives the whole variable domain AAGVIQSPRHLIKEKRETATLKCYPIPRHDTVYWYQQGPGQDPQFLISFYEKMQSDKGSIPDRFSAQQFSDYHSELNMSSLELGDSALYFCASSLAVDLEAFFGQGTRLTVV.

J is TRBJ2-2 and V is TRBV5-1. This CDR3 is 13 amino acids long. In germline, CDR1 is SGHRS, CDR2 YFSETQ. CDR3: CASSFPRTGELFF.

The chain's CDR3 is CASSVASGIFNEQFF. The V call is TRBV9, the J call TRBJ2-1; absent DNA, TCRdb's TRBD2 call cannot be checked. The CDR3 contains 15 residues. Germline V gene data show CDR1 as SGDLS and CDR2 as YYNGEE.

V gene TRBV20-1 combines with J gene TRBJ2-5; TCRdb lists TRBD1, though no DNA is available to test this call. CDR1 and CDR2 from the germline V gene are DFQATT and SNEGSKA (reference sequence). The CDR3 is made up of 13 amino acids. The CDR3 is CSAPEGAEETQYF.

This sequence joins TRBV9 and TRBJ2-7. The CDR3 runs 15 residues. Germline-derived CDR1 and CDR2 are SGDLS and YYNGEE. CDR3 loop: CASSVGDRNSYEQYF.

The chain has TRBV12-3 or TRBV12-4 and TRBJ2-1; TCRdb lists TRBD1, though no DNA is available to test this call. The CDR3 consists of 14 residues. CDR3: CASSFWTNPDEQFF.

The genes are TRBV5-1 and TRBJ2-1; TCRdb designates TRBD1, a call that cannot be tested without DNA. This CDR3 spans 14 amino acids. Germline V gene lookup returns CDR1 SGHRS and CDR2 YFSETQ. CDR3 in amino acids: CASRTSRAHNEQFF.